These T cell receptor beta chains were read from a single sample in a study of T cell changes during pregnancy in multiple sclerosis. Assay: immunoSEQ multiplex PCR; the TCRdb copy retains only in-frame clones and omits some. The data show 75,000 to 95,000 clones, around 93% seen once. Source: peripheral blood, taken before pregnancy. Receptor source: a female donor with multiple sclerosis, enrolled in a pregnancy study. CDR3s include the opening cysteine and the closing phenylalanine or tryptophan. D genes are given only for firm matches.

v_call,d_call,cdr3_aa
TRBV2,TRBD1,CASTEVPRDRHTGELFF
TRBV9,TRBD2,CASSETSGGEETQYF
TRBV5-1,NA,CASRLYRENIQYF
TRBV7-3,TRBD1,CASSSGQSYNEQFF
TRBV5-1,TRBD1,CASSTGQGMDEQYF
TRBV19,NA,CASSTQGPYNEQFF
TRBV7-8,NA,CASSPRTFYEQYF
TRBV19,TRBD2,CASSRYLAGAGETQYF
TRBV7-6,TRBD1,CASSLDGQGIGFF
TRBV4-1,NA,CASSLPGTDTQYF
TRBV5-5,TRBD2,CASSPRLAGGGDTQYF
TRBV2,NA,CAFREGTSMNTEAFF
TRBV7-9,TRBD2,CASSFRITTSGRANEQFF
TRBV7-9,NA,CASSVLQGGGYGYTF
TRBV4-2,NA,CASSPLFGQEWRSSYEQYF